Included here is one T cell receptor (beta chain) sequence, with context. No antigen is known for it. The sample belongs to a study of PD-1 blockade in classical Hodgkin lymphoma. Study conclusions and caveats: While CD8+ TCR diversity did not rise significantly by C4D1, CD4+ TCR diversity did.

Following autologous stem cell transplantation, relapse occurred in every patient, and exposure to brentuximab vedotin varied. Only in-frame clones appear in the TCRdb table, and some are missing; sequencing was by immunoSEQ multiplex PCR. The profile shows about 45,000 clones, approximately 79% of them singletons. V lost 2 bases, J lost 5 bases, and 10 bases lay in between. Germline lookup yields CDR1 SGHAT and CDR2 FQNNGV. This CDR3 is 15 amino acids long. The chain couples TRBV11-2 to TRBJ2-6, with unresolved D. The sequences come from peripheral blood mononuclear cells (PBMCs), collected before the second cycle of nivolumab. This sequence originates from a human donor with classical Hodgkin lymphoma. CDR3 bases: TGTGCCAGCAGCTTACAGGCCCTAAGGGCCAACGTCCTGACTTTC. This codes for CASSLQALRANVLTF.